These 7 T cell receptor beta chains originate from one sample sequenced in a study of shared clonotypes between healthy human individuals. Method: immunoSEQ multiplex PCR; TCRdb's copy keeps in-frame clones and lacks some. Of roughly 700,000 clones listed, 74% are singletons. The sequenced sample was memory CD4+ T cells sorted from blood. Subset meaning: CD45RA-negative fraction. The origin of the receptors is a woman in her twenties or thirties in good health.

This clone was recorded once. The CDR3 DNA is TGTGCCAGCAGTGAAGAGTACTCCACCCAGGAGCAGTTCTTC. Translation gives CASSEEYSTQEQFF. The chain links TRBV6-1 to TRBJ2-1, with D uncertain. The CDR3 covers 14 residues. Germline CDR1 reads MNHNS; CDR2 reads SASEGT. Trimming left V 1 base short and J 10 bases short, with 14 bases between.

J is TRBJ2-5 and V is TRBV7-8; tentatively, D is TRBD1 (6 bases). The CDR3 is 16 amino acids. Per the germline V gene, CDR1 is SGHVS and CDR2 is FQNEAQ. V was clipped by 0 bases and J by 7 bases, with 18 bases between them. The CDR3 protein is CASSLAPGAGIGTQYF. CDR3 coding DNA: TGTGCCAGCAGCTTAGCGCCAGGGGCTGGGATTGGGACCCAGTACTTC. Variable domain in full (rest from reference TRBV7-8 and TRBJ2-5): GAGVSQSPRYKVAKRGQDVALRCDPISGHVSLFWYQQALGQGPEFLTYFQNEAQLDKSGLPSDRFFAERPEGSVSTLKIQRTQQEDSAVYLCASSLAPGAGIGTQYFGPGTRLLVL.

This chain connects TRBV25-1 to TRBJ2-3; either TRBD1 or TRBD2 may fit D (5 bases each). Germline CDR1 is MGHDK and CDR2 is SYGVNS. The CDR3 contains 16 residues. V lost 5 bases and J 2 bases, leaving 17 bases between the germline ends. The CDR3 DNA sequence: TGTGCCAGCAGTCCCAGCGTAGGGACCAACACAGATACGCAGTATTTT. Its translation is CASSPSVGTNTDTQYF.

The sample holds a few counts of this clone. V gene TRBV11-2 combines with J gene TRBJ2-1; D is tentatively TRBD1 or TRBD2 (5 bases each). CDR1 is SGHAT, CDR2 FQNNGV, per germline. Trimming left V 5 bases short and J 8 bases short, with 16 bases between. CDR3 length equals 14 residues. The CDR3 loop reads CASSHTGLGDEQFF. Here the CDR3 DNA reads TGTGCCAGCAGCCATACGGGGTTGGGGGATGAGCAGTTCTTC.

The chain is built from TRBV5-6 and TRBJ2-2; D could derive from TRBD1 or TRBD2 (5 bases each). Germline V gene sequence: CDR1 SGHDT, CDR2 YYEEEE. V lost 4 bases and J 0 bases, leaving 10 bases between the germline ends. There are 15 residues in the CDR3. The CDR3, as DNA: TGTGCCAGCAGCCTCCGGGGCACGAACACCGGGGAGCTGTTTTTT. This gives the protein CASSLRGTNTGELFF. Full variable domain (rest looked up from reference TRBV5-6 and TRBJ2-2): DAGVTQSPTHLIKTRGQQVTLRCSPKSGHDTVSWYQQALGQGPQFIFQYYEEEERQRGNFPDRFSGHQFPNYSSELNVNALLLGDSALYLCASSLRGTNTGELFFGEGSRLTVL.

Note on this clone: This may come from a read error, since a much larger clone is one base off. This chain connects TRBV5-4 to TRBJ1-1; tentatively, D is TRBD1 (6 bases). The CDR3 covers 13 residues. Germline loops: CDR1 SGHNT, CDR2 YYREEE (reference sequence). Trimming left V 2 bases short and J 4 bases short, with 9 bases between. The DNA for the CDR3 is TGTGCCAGCAGCTTACAGGGCGGCACTGAAGCTTTCTTT. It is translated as CASSLQGGTEAFF.

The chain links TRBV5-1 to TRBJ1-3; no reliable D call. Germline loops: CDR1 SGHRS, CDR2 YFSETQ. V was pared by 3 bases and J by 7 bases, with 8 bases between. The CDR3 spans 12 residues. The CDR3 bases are TGCGCCAGCAGCTCGGACGCTAACACCATATATTTT. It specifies CASSSDANTIYF.